The 11 T cell receptor beta chains in this list originate from one sample, sequenced in a study of T cell repertoires in cytomegalovirus infection. These receptors' targets are unknown. TCRdb itself ran the reads through MiXCR, one entry per CDR3 protein. The sample shows 350,000 to 400,000 distinct CDR3 sequences, about 34% of them seen only once. The material sequenced was cultured PBMCs, taken from culture after CMV antigen stimulation. The receptors shown here come from a human donor in good health (CMV status not recorded). Some clones in this sample may be carry-over from other donors' samples.

This clonotype was counted only a few times. The chain combines TRBV7-3 with TRBJ1-1; D may be TRBD1 (6 bases). Looked up from germline, CDR1 is SGHTA and CDR2 is FQGTGA. The CDR3 is 15 amino acids. Deletions cut 4 bases from V and 1 base from J, with 13 bases between. CDR3 in DNA: TGTGCCAGCAGCTCTCAAGGGGGGAAGAACACTGAAGCTTTCTTT. This codes for CASSSQGGKNTEAFF. Drawing the rest from reference TRBV7-3 and TRBJ1-1, the complete variable domain is GAGVSQTPSNKVTEKGKYVELRCDPISGHTALYWYRQSLGQGPEFLIYFQGTGAADDSGLPNDRFFAVRPEGSVSTLKIQRTERGDSAVYLCASSSQGGKNTEAFFGQGTRLTVV.

CDR3 in DNA: TGTGCCAGCAGTTACTCGGCCGGGGCTGGGGCCAACGTCCTGACTTTC. The encoded protein is CASSYSAGAGANVLTF. The chain employs TRBV6-6 and TRBJ2-6; D is possibly TRBD2 (5 bases). CDR3 length: 16 amino acids. Germline V gene lookup returns CDR1 MNHNY and CDR2 SVGAGI (reference sequence). V was trimmed by 0 bases and J by 2 bases, leaving 8 bases between them.

The V call is TRBV28, the J call TRBJ2-5; 7 bases align to TRBD1. The V segment lost 6 bases and the J segment 3 bases; nucleotides outside the gene matches: 19. The CDR3 loop spans 18 amino acids. Germline V lookup: CDR1 MDHEN, CDR2 SYDVKM. CDR3 in DNA: TGTGCCAGCAGAAGCAGTTTAGGCAAGGACAGGTCCAAAGAGACCCAGTACTTC. It yields the protein CASRSSLGKDRSKETQYF.

This clonotype was seen at least ten times. The V and J genes are TRBV24-1 and TRBJ2-5; 14 nucleotides align to TRBD2. This CDR3 is built from 13 residues. The trim removed 9 bases at V and 4 bases at J, leaving 0 bases unmatched. The germline CDR1 and CDR2 sequences are KGHDR and SFDVKD. CDR3 sequence (DNA): TGTGCCACCGGACTAGCGGGAGGAGAGACCCAGTACTTC. It yields the protein CATGLAGGETQYF.

The chain links TRBV11-2 to TRBJ1-2, with D maybe TRBD1 (5 bases). CDR3 size: 14 residues. Per germline, CDR1 SGHAT and CDR2 FQNNGV. V lost 1 base, J lost 6 bases, and 12 bases lay in between. CDR3 amino acids: CASSLVEGSNGYTF. DNA for the CDR3: TGTGCCAGCAGCTTAGTCGAGGGGTCCAATGGCTACACCTTC. Drawing the rest from reference TRBV11-2 and TRBJ1-2, the complete variable domain is EAGVAQSPRYKIIEKRQSVAFWCNPISGHATLYWYQQILGQGPKLLIQFQNNGVVDDSQLPKDRFSAERLKGVDSTLKIQPAKLEDSAVYLCASSLVEGSNGYTFGSGTRLTVV.

This clonotype appeared a single time. The chain combines TRBV6-6 with TRBJ2-1; D unclear. The V gene lost 7 bases and the J gene lost 2 bases, with 12 bases spanning the gap. From germline, CDR1 is MNHNY and CDR2 SVGAGI (reference sequence). The CDR3 is 14 amino acids. CDR3 in amino acids: CASTIRVPYNEQFF. The CDR3 region has the DNA TGTGCCAGCACAATCCGGGTCCCCTACAATGAGCAGTTCTTC.

The V call is TRBV10-2, the J call TRBJ2-2; 8 bases line up with TRBD2. Losses at the gene ends were 4 bases for V and 5 bases for J; bases not matched to a gene: 12. Germline V CDR1 and CDR2: WSHSY, SAAADI. CDR3 size: 17 residues. The CDR3 nucleotides read TGCGCCAGCAGTGGGGCTAGCGGGTTCGGGAGTACCGGGGAGCTGTTTTTT. As protein: CASSGASGFGSTGELFF.

This clonotype has more than one count but fewer than ten. V usage is TRBV7-2 and J usage is TRBJ2-1; D is ambiguous. Deletions cut 8 bases from V and 8 bases from J, with 16 bases between. CDR3 length: 13 amino acids. Germline V gives CDR1 SGHTA, CDR2 FQGNSA. As DNA, the CDR3 is TGTGCCAGCCGAAGATTCCAAGTGGATGAGCAGTTCTTC. It codes for CASRRFQVDEQFF. The variable domain in full, completed from reference TRBV7-2 and TRBJ2-1, reads GAGVSQSPSNKVTEKGKDVELRCDPISGHTALYWYRQSLGQGLEFLIYFQGNSAPDKSGLPSDRFSAERTGGSVSTLTIQRTQQEDSAVYLCASRRFQVDEQFFGPGTRLTVL.

This clonotype was detected a few times. This chain's CDR3 is CASSDDAGIITIYF. The CDR3 nucleotides read TGTGCCAGCAGTGACGACGCAGGGATCATCACCATATATTTT. The J gene is TRBJ1-3, the V gene TRBV2, with a tentative D call TRBD1 (5 bases). Germline values: CDR1 SNHLY, CDR2 FYNNEI. CDR3 length equals 14 residues. V was trimmed by 3 bases and J by 9 bases, leaving 15 bases between them.

This clonotype was observed many times. The V call is TRBV7-2, the J call TRBJ1-4; possible D gene TRBD1, 6 bases. V was pared by 4 bases and J by 6 bases, with 18 bases between. The CDR3 spans 16 residues. CDR1 and CDR2 from the germline V gene are SGHTA and FQGNSA. CDR3 residues: CASSSPHVGADEKLFF. CDR3 nucleotide sequence: TGTGCCAGCAGCTCCCCTCACGTGGGGGCGGATGAAAAACTGTTTTTT.

This clonotype was recorded a few times. The CDR3, as DNA: TGCAGTGCGGGCGGGAGTCATAACAATGAGCAGTTCTTC. Translation: CSAGGSHNNEQFF. The V gene is TRBV20-1, the J gene TRBJ2-1; 7 bases match TRBD2. The J segment lost 5 bases and the V segment lost 6 bases, leaving 7 bases of the junction unmatched. CDR1 and CDR2 from the germline V gene are DFQATT and SNEGSKA (reference sequence). There are 13 residues in the CDR3.